This T cell receptor (beta chain) derives from a study of T cells expressing NK-cell markers. This CDR3 region has 15 residues. The germline CDR1 and CDR2 sequences are SGHRS and YFSETQ. Comment on this clonotype: Its antigen is as yet unknown.

Template switching by 5'RACE with UMIs generated the TCR beta cDNA. Reanalyzing the 5' RACE reads, TCRdb keeps one entry per CDR3 protein, without DNA. This sample's table reports about 180,000 distinct CDR3 sequences. Whole-study results and caveats: As a fraction of CD8+ T cells, dominant NKG2C+ clonotypes reached about 1.0-7.5% in more than five donors.

Sequencing input: blood T cells: a sorted CD56 or NKG2C T cell subset, CD4+ or CD8+ T cells, or bulk PBMC T cells (not recorded which). This chain links TRBV5-1 with TRBJ2-1; TCRdb's D call of TRBD1 is untestable without DNA. The receptor was isolated from a man aged 18-75 years in good health. This chain's CDR3 is CASSSYRGSFDEQFF.